What follows are 20 T cell receptor beta chains derived from one specimen sequenced in a study of identical twins. MiXCR, run by TCRdb on the 5' RACE reads, gives a single entry per CDR3 protein. The sample carries about 240,000 distinct CDR3 sequences, roughly an eighth recorded once. The sample was also reused in another study, on yellow fever vaccine responses in identical twins.

Sequencing was carried out using memory (CD45RO+) T cells sorted from blood. Receptors were obtained from a woman aged 18-35 years in good health.

The rearrangement joins TRBV6-2 or TRBV6-3 to TRBJ2-2; D is uncertain. Germline-derived CDR1 and CDR2 are MNHEY and SVGEGT. V was cut by 0 bases and J by 4 bases, with 3 bases left in between. There are 13 residues in the CDR3. The CDR3 spells CASSYSFTGELFF. The CDR3 region has the DNA TGTGCCAGCAGTTACTCGTTCACCGGGGAGCTGTTTTTT.

The V and J genes are TRBV6-5 and TRBJ2-7; no definite D call. The CDR3 has 14 residues. Looked up from germline, CDR1 is MNHEY and CDR2 is SVGAGI. V lost 1 base, J lost 4 bases, and 11 bases lay in between. This CDR3 is CASSYYSASYEQYF. The CDR3 region has the DNA TGTGCCAGCAGTTACTATAGTGCGAGTTACGAGCAGTACTTC.

The chain combines TRBV2 with TRBJ2-2; 9 bases line up with TRBD1. The germline CDR1 and CDR2 sequences are SNHLY and FYNNEI. J gave up 3 bases and V 8 bases, and 13 bases lay outside the gene matches. There are 17 residues in the CDR3. In DNA form, the CDR3 reads TGTGCCAGCGCCCCGGGGAACAGGGGGCTGTACACCGGGGAGCTGTTTTTT. It encodes CASAPGNRGLYTGELFF.

This clonotype was counted ten times or more. V is TRBV5-1 and J is TRBJ2-2; 9 nucleotides line up with TRBD1. This CDR3 comprises 16 residues. The V segment lost 5 bases and the J segment 3 bases; nucleotides outside the gene matches: 8. In germline, CDR1 is SGHRS, CDR2 YFSETQ. CDR3 region: CASSSGDRADTGELFF. CDR3 nucleotide sequence: TGCGCCAGCAGTTCCGGGGACAGGGCGGACACCGGGGAGCTGTTTTTT.

The chain employs TRBV27 and TRBJ1-6; D unresolved. Trimming took 7 bases from V and 0 from J, leaving 7 bases between them. There are 14 residues in the CDR3. Germline V gene lookup returns CDR1 MNHEY and CDR2 SMNVEV (reference sequence). CDR3 coding DNA: TGTGCCAGCAAGTGGAGCTCCTATAATTCACCCCTCCACTTT. Residues: CASKWSSYNSPLHF.

The chain carries TRBV4-2 and TRBJ2-5, with 9 bases fitting TRBD1. Germline V gene lookup returns CDR1 LGHNA and CDR2 YNFKEQ. The junction had 2 bases not matched to a gene; V was cut back by 4 bases and J by 2 bases. This CDR3 is 14 amino acids long. This CDR3 is CASSPDRGQETQYF. Written as DNA, the CDR3 is TGTGCCAGCAGCCCAGACAGGGGGCAAGAGACCCAGTACTTC.

The V gene is TRBV11-2, the J gene TRBJ2-7; D is unresolved. Germline CDR1 reads SGHAT; CDR2 reads FQNNGV. The V end lost 5 bases, the J end lost 0 bases, and 11 bases lay between the germline ends. The CDR3 has 14 residues. In DNA, the CDR3 is TGTGCCAGCAGCCTGAGTCTGAGCTCCTACGAGCAGTACTTC. This encodes CASSLSLSSYEQYF.

In this sample, this clonotype turned up a few times. CDR3 bases: TGTGCCAGCAGCTTGTCAGGTGCAGCTGGGGCCAACGTCCTGACTTTC. This translates into CASSLSGAAGANVLTF. The chain has TRBV7-2 and TRBJ2-6, with D uncertain. Deletions cut 3 bases from V and 2 bases from J, with 11 bases between. From germline, CDR1 is SGHTA and CDR2 FQGNSA. CDR3 length: 16 amino acids.

This clonotype came up a few times. V is TRBV18 and J is TRBJ2-7; the match to TRBD1 covers 12 bases. The CDR3 consists of 18 residues. CDR1 and CDR2 (germline): KGHSH, LQKENI. V lost 6 bases and J lost 5; bases outside the gene matches: 17. CDR3 DNA sequence: TGTGCCAGCTCCGGTTCAGGGACAGGGGGCGCATTGACGGACGAGCAGTACTTC. Translated: CASSGSGTGGALTDEQYF. Together with reference TRBV18 and TRBJ2-7, the CDR3 gives the full variable domain: NAGVMQNPRHLVRRRGQEARLRCSPMKGHSHVYWYRQLPEEGLKFMVYLQKENIIDESGMPKERFSAEFPKEGPSILRIQQVVRGDSAAYFCASSGSGTGGALTDEQYFGPGTRLTVT.

The CDR3 sequence is CASSPRQGQETQYF. CDR3 coding DNA: TGTGCCAGCAGCCCACGACAGGGCCAAGAGACCCAGTACTTC. The V and J genes are TRBV7-9 and TRBJ2-5, with TRBD1 identical over 7 bases. The CDR3 spans 14 residues. CDR1 is SEHNR and CDR2 is FQNEAQ in the germline V gene (reference sequence). The V segment lost 5 bases and the J segment 1 base; nucleotides outside the gene matches: 4.

This clonotype was found a few times. The chain is built from TRBV3-1 and TRBJ2-1; 12 bases fit TRBD2. This CDR3 comprises 16 residues. From germline, CDR1 is LGHDT and CDR2 YNNKEL (reference sequence). V was clipped by 3 bases and J by 7 bases; unmatched bases: 7. CDR3 loop: CASSQLAGGPENEQFF. CDR3 bases: TGTGCCAGCAGCCAGCTAGCGGGAGGGCCGGAAAATGAGCAGTTCTTC.

The chain uses TRBV5-1 and TRBJ2-1; TRBD2 agrees at 9 bases. The CDR3 consists of 20 residues. V gave up 0 bases and J gave up 4 bases; unmatched junction bases: 17. CDR1 and CDR2 (germline): SGHRS, YFSETQ. In DNA, the CDR3 is TGCGCCAGCAGCTTGGCCGGGGTACAGCTAGCGGGAATACCTTACAATGAGCAGTTCTTC. As protein: CASSLAGVQLAGIPYNEQFF. The entire variable domain, with the rest obtained from reference TRBV5-1 and TRBJ2-1, is as follows: KAGVTQTPRYLIKTRGQQVTLSCSPISGHRSVSWYQQTPGQGLQFLFEYFSETQRNKGNFPGRFSGRQFSNSRSEMNVSTLELGDSALYLCASSLAGVQLAGIPYNEQFFGPGTRLTVL.

This rearrangement joins TRBV5-1 to TRBJ2-7; 11 nucleotides match TRBD1. The CDR3 extends over 17 amino acids. Per germline, CDR1 SGHRS and CDR2 YFSETQ. Trimming at V came to 4 bases and at J to 0 bases, leaving 9 bases not matched to a gene. For the CDR3, the DNA is TGCGCCAGCAGCACAGGACAGGGGGCGACCCTCTCCTACGAGCAGTACTTC. It translates to CASSTGQGATLSYEQYF. The complete variable domain, with remaining parts taken from reference TRBV5-1 and TRBJ2-7, reads KAGVTQTPRYLIKTRGQQVTLSCSPISGHRSVSWYQQTPGQGLQFLFEYFSETQRNKGNFPGRFSGRQFSNSRSEMNVSTLELGDSALYLCASSTGQGATLSYEQYFGPGTRLTVT.

About this clonotype itself: Since a much larger clone is just one base distant, this may be a read error. The chain uses TRBV12-3 or TRBV12-4 and TRBJ2-7, with D possibly being TRBD2 (5 bases). V was shortened by 9 bases and J by 0 bases, with 18 bases between the two germline ends. The CDR3 sequence is 15 residues long. The CDR3 region has the DNA TGTGCCAGGAGTCCCGGGAAGGCGGCCTCCTACGAGCAGTACTTC. It encodes CARSPGKAASYEQYF.

The chain carries TRBV5-4 and TRBJ2-1; 7 bases match TRBD2. The germline CDR1 and CDR2 sequences are SGHNT and YYREEE (reference sequence). CDR3 size: 21 residues. V lost 0 bases to trimming and J lost 0 bases; unmatched junction nucleotides: 18. The CDR3 DNA sequence: TGTGCCAGCAGCTTGGGCCTTCGGGGTGGGAGGGACCCGCTCTCCTACAATGAGCAGTTCTTC. Translated, it gives CASSLGLRGGRDPLSYNEQFF.

This clonotype was picked up many times. The rearrangement uses TRBV5-6 and TRBJ2-1, with TRBD2 matching over 12 bases. The CDR3 is 15 residues long. CDR1 and CDR2 (germline): SGHDT, YYEEEE. After removal of 4 bases from V and 7 bases from J, the junction contained 6 bases not matched to a gene. CDR3 DNA: TGTGCCAGCAGCCAACTAGCGGGAGGATATAATGAGCAGTTCTTC. This encodes CASSQLAGGYNEQFF.

This clonotype was found a few times. The chain is built from TRBV7-9 and TRBJ1-4, with 7 bases fitting TRBD1. V shed 0 bases, J shed 8 bases, and the junction held 9 bases outside the gene matches. The CDR3 spans 16 residues. Germline CDR1 SEHNR, CDR2 FQNEAQ (reference sequence). In DNA, the CDR3 is TGTGCCAGCAGCTTAGCCGCTGACAGGGAAGGGGAAAAACTGTTTTTT. Amino acid sequence: CASSLAADREGEKLFF. Full variable domain (remainder filled in from reference TRBV7-9 and TRBJ1-4): DTGVSQNPRHKITKRGQNVTFRCDPISEHNRLYWYRQTLGQGPEFLTYFQNEAQLEKSRLLSDRFSAERPKGSFSTLEIQRTEQGDSAMYLCASSLAADREGEKLFFGSGTQLSVL.

Ten or more counts support this clonotype. The chain has TRBV20-1 and TRBJ2-7; TRBD2 might be the D (6 bases). V lost 4 bases, J lost 4 bases, and 17 bases lay in between. The germline V gene encodes CDR1 DFQATT and CDR2 SNEGSKA (reference sequence). The CDR3 runs to 14 residues. CDR3 amino acids: CSAKPGALGYEQYF. The CDR3 DNA reads TGCAGTGCTAAACCGGGAGCTCTGGGATACGAGCAGTACTTC.

V and J are TRBV5-1 and TRBJ2-7, with D possibly matching TRBD2 (5 bases). Per germline, CDR1 SGHRS and CDR2 YFSETQ. The V and J ends lost 1 base and 4 bases respectively, with 12 bases between them. This CDR3 has 14 amino acids. The CDR3 region is CASSLYGPGYEQYF. The CDR3 DNA follows: TGCGCCAGCAGCTTGTATGGTCCGGGATACGAGCAGTACTTC.

Only a few counts were recorded for this clonotype. The chain joins TRBV28 to TRBJ2-5; D gene ambiguous. V was trimmed by 8 bases and J by 2 bases, leaving 12 bases between them. CDR1 MDHEN and CDR2 SYDVKM come from the germline V gene. This CDR3 is 13 amino acids long. For the CDR3, the DNA is TGTGCCAGCTCGGACCCTCTACAAGAGACCCAGTACTTC. Translated, it gives CASSDPLQETQYF.